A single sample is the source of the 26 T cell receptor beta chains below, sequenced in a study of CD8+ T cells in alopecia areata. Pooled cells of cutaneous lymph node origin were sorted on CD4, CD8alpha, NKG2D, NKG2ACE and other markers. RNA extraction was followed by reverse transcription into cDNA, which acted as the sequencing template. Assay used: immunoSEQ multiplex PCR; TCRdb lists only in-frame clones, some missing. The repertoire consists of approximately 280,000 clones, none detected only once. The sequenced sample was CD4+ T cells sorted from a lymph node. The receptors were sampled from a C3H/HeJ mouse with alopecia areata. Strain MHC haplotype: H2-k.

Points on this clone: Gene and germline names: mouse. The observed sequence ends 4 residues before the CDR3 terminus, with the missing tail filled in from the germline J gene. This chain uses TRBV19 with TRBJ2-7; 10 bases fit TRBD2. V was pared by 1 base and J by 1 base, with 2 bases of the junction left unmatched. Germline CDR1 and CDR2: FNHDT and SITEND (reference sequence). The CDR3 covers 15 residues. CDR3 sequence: CASSISGLGSYEQYF. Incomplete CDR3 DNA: TGTGCCAGCAGTATATCGGGACTGGGGTCCTAT.

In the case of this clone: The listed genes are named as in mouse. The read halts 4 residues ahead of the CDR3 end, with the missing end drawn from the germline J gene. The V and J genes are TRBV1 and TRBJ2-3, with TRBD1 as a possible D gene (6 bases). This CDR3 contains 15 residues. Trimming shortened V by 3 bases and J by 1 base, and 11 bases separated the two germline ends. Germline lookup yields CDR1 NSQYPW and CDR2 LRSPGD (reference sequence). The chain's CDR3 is CTCSADRKGAETLYF. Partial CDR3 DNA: TGCACCTGCAGTGCCGACAGGAAGGGTGCAGAA.

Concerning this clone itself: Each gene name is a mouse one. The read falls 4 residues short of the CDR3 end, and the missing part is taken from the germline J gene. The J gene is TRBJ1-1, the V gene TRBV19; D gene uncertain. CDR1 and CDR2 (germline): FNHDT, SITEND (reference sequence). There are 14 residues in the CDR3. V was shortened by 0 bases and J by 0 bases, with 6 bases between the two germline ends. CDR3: CASSIAQPNTEVFF. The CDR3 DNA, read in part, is TGTGCCAGCAGTATAGCACAGCCAAACACA.

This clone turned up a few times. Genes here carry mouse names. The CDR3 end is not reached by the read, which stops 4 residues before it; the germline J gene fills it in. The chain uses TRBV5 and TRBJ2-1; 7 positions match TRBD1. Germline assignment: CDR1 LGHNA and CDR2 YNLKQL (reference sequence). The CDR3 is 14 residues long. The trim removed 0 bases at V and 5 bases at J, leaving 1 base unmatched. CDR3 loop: CASSQEDRNAEQFF. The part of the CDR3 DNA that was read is TGTGCCAGCAGCCAAGAGGACAGGAATGCT.

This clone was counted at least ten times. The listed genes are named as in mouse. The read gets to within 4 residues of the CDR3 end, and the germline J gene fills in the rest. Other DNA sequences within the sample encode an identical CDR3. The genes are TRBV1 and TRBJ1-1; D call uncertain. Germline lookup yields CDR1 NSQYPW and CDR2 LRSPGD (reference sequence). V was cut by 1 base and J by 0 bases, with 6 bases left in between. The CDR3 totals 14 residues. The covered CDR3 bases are TGCACCTGCAGTGCAGTTCAAACAAACACA. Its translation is CTCSAVQTNT. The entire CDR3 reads CTCSAVQTNTEVFF. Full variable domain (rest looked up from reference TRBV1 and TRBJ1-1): VTLLEQNPRWRLVPRGQAVNLRCILKNSQYPWMSWYQQDLQKQLQWLFTLRSPGDKEVKSLPGADYLATRVTDTELRLQVANMSQGRTLYCTCSAVQTNTEVFFGKGTRLTVV.

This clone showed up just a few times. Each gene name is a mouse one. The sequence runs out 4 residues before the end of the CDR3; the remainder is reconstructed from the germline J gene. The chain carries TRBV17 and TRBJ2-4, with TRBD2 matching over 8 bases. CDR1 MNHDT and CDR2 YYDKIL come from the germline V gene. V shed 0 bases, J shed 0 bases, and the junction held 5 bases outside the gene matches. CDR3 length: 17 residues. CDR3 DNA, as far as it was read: TGTGCTAGCAGTAGAGATCTGGGGGGACATAGTCAAAAC. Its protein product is CASSRDLGGHSQN. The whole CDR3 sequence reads CASSRDLGGHSQNTLYF.

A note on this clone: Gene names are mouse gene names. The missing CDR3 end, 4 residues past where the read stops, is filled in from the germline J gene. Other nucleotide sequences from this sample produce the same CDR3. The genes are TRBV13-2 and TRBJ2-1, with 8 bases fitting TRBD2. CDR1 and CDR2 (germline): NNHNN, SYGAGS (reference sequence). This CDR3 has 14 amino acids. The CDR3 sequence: CASGDAGGRAEQFF. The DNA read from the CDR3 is TGTGCCAGCGGTGATGCGGGGGGGCGAGCT.

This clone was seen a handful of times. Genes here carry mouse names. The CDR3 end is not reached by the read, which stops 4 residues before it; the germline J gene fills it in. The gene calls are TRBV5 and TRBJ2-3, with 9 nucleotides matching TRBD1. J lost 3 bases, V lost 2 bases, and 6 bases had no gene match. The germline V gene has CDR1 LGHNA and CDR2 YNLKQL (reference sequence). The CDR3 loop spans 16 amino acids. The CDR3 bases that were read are TGTGCCAGCAGCCAAATACAGGGGGCGCGGGCAGAA. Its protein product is CASSQIQGARAE. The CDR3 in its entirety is CASSQIQGARAETLYF.

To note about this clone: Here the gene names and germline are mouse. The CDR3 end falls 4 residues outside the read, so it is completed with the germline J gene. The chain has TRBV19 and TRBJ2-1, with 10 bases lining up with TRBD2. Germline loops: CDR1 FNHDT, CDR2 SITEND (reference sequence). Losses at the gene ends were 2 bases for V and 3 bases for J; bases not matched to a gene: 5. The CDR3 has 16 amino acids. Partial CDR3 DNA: TGTGCCAGCAGTATCACCCCTGGGGGGGCCTATGCT. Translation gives CASSITPGGAYA. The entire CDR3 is CASSITPGGAYAEQFF. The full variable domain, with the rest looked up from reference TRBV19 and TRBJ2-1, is GGIITQTPKFLIGQEGQKLTLKCQQNFNHDTMYWYRQDSGKGLRLIYYSITENDLQKGDLSEGYDASREKKSSFSLTVTSAQKNEMAVFLCASSITPGGAYAEQFFGPGTRLTVL.

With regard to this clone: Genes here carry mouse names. CDR3 bases read: TGTGCCAGCAGTCCCGGACAGACAGAA. It codes for CASSPGQTE. The full CDR3 sequence reads CASSPGQTETLYF. The V call is TRBV19, the J call TRBJ2-3; TRBD1 is a possible D gene (6 bases). The CDR3 end is not reached by the read, which stops 4 residues before it; the germline J gene fills it in. The CDR3 totals 13 residues. Germline-derived CDR1 and CDR2 are FNHDT and SITEND (reference sequence). V was clipped by 4 bases and J by 4 bases, with 10 bases between them. The variable domain in full, with the rest retrieved from reference TRBV19 and TRBJ2-3, is GGIITQTPKFLIGQEGQKLTLKCQQNFNHDTMYWYRQDSGKGLRLIYYSITENDLQKGDLSEGYDASREKKSSFSLTVTSAQKNEMAVFLCASSPGQTETLYFGSGTRLTVL.

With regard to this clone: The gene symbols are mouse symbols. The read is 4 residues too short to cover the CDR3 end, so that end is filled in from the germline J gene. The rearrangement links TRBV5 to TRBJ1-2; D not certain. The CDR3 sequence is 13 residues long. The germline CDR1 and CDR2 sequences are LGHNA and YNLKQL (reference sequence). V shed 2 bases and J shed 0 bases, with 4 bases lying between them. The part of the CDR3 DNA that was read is TGTGCCAGCAGCCAAAAGTCAAACTCC. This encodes CASSQKSNS. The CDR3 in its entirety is CASSQKSNSDYTF.

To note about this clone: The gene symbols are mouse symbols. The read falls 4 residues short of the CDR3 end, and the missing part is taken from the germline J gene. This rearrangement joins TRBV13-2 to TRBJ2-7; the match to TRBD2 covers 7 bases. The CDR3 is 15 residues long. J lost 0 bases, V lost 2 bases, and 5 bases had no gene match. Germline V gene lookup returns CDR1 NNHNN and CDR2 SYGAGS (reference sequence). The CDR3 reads CASGEGGVSSYEQYF. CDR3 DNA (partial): TGTGCCAGCGGTGAGGGGGGGGTGAGCTCCTAT.

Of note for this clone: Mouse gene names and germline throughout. The CDR3 region is CASSIGGTDYAEQFF. The part of the CDR3 DNA that was read is TGTGCCAGCAGTATCGGTGGGACAGACTATGCT. This chain uses TRBV19 with TRBJ2-1, with TRBD1 matching over 7 bases. The read ends 4 residues shy of where the CDR3 ends; the end is completed using the germline J gene. CDR1 FNHDT and CDR2 SITEND come from the germline V gene (reference sequence). After removal of 2 bases from V and 2 bases from J, the junction contained 4 bases not matched to a gene. This CDR3 has 15 residues.

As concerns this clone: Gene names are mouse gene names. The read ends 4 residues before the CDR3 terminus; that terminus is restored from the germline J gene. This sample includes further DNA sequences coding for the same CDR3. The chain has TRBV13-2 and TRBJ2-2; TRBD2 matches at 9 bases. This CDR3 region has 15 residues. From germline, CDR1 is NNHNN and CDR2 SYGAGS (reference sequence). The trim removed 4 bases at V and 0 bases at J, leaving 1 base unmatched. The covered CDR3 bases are TGTGCCAGCGGTCTGGGGGGGGCAAACACCGGG. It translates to CASGLGGANTG. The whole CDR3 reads CASGLGGANTGQLYF.

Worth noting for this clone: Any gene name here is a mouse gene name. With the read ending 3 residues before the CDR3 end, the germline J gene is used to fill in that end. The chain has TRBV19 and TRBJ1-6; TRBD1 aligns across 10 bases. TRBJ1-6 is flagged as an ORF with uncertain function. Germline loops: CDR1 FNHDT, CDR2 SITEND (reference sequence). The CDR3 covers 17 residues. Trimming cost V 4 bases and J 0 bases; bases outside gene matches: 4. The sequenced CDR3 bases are TGTGCCAGCAGTCGGACAGGGGGTTATTCCTATAATTCGCCC. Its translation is CASSRTGGYSYNSP. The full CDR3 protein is CASSRTGGYSYNSPLYF.

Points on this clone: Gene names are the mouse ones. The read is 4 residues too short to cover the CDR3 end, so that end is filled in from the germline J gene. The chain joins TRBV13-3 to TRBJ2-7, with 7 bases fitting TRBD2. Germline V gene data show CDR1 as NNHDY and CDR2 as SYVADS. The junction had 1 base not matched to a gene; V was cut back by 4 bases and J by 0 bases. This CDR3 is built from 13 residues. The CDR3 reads CASSRLGSYEQYF. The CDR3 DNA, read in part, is TGTGCCAGCAGTCGACTGGGCTCCTAT.

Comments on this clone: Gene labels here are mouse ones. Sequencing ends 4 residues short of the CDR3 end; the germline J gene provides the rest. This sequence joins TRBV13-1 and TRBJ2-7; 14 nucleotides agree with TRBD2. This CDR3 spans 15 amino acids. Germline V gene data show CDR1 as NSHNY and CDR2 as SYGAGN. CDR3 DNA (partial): TGTGCCAGCAGTGCCGGGGACTGGGGGGGCGAT. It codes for CASSAGDWGGD. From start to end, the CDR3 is CASSAGDWGGDEQYF.

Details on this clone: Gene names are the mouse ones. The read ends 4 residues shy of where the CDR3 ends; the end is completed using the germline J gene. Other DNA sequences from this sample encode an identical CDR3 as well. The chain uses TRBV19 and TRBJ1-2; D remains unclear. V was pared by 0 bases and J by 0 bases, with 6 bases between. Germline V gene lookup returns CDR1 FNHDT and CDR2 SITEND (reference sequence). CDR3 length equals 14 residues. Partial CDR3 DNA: TGTGCCAGCAGTATAGGACATGCAAACTCC. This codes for CASSIGHANS. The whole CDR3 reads CASSIGHANSDYTF.

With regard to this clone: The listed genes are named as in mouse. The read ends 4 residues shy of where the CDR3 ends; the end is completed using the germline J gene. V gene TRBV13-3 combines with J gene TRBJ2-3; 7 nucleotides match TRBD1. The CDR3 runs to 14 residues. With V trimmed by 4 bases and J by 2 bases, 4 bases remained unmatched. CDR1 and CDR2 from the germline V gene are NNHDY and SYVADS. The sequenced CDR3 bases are TGTGCCAGCAGTCTGGGACAGATTGCAGAA. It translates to CASSLGQIAE. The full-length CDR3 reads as CASSLGQIAETLYF.

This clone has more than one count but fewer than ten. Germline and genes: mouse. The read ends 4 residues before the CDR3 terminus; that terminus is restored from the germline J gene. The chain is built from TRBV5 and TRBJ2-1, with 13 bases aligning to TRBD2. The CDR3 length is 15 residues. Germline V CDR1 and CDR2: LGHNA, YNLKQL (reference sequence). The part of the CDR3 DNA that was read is TGTGCCAGCAGCCGGACTGGGGGGGCCGGGGCT. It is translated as CASSRTGGAGA. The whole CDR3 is CASSRTGGAGAEQFF.

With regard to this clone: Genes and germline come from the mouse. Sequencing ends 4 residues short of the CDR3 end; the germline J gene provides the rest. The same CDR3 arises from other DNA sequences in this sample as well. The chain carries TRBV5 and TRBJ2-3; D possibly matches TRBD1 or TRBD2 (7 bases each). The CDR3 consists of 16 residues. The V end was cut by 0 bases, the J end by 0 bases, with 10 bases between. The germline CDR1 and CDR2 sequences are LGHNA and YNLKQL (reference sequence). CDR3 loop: CASSQDRGASAETLYF. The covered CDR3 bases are TGTGCCAGCAGCCAAGACAGGGGGGCTAGTGCAGAA.

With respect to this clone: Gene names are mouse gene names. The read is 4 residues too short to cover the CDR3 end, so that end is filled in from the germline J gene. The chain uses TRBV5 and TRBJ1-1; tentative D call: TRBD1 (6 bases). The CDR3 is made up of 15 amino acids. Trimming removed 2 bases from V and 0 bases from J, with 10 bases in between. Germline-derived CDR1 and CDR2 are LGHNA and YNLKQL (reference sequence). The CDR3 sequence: CASSQSRTANTEVFF. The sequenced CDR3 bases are TGTGCCAGCAGCCAAAGCAGGACAGCAAACACA.

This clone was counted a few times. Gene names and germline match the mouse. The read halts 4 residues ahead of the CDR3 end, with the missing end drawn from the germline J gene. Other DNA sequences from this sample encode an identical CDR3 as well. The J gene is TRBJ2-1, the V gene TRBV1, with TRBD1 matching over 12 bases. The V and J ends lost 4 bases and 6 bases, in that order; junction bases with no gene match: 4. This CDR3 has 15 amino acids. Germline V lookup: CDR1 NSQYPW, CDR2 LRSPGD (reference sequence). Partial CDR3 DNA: TGCACCTGCAGTGGGGGACAGGGGGCGCGTGCT. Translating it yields CTCSGGQGARA. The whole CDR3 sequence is CTCSGGQGARAEQFF.

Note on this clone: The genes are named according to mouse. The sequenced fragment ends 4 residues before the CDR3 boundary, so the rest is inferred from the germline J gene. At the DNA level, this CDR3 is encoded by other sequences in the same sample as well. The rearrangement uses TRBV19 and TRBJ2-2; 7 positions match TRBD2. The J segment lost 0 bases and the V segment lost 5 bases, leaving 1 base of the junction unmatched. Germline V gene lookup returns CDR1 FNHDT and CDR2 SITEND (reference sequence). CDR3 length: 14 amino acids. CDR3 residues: CASRGTANTGQLYF. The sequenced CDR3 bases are TGTGCCAGCAGGGGGACTGCAAACACCGGG.

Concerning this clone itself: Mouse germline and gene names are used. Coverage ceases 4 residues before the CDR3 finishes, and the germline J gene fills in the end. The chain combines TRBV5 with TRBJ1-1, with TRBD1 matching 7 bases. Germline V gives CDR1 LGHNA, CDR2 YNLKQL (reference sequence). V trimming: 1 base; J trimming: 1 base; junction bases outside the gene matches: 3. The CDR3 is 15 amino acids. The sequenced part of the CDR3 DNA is TGTGCCAGCAGCCAAGTCGCAGGGGGGAACACA. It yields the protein CASSQVAGGNT. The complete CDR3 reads CASSQVAGGNTEVFF.

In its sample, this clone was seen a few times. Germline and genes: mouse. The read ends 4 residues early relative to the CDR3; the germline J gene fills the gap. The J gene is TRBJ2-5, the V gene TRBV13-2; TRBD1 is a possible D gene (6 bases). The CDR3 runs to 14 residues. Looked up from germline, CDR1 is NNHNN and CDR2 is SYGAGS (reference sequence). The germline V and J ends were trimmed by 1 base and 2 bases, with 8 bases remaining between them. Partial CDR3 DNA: TGTGCCAGCGGTGATAGGGACATCCAAGAC. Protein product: CASGDRDIQD. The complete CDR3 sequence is CASGDRDIQDTQYF.